Presented here are 18 T cell receptor beta chains from one specimen sequenced in a study of shared clonotypes between healthy human individuals. The assay was immunoSEQ multiplex PCR, and TCRdb's table has in-frame clones only and misses some. The table lists over 2 million clones, about 95% of them singletons. Terminally differentiated effector memory CD45RA+ cells were excluded from the naive CD8 cells, which were CD45RO-negative and positively selected for CCR7. Sequencing used naive CD8+ T cells sorted from blood. These TCRs come from a man aged 18 to 29 in good health.

This chain uses TRBV6-1 with TRBJ1-1; D gene unclear. Germline-derived CDR1 and CDR2 are MNHNS and SASEGT. Trimming cost V 4 bases and J 0 bases, with 12 bases left between them. The CDR3 contains 15 residues. The CDR3 DNA reads as TGTGCCAGCAGTGCCCTGTACCCCATGAACACTGAAGCTTTCTTT. This sequence encodes CASSALYPMNTEAFF.

The chain couples TRBV6-1 to TRBJ2-7; 15 bases match TRBD2. The CDR3 contains 16 residues. CDR1 and CDR2 (germline): MNHNS, SASEGT. The ends lost 5 bases at V and 4 bases at J; junction bases unmatched: 6. DNA of the CDR3: TGTGCCAGCAGTCAAGGGACTAGCGGGAGGTGGTACGAGCAGTACTTC. This encodes CASSQGTSGRWYEQYF.

This chain joins TRBV5-4 and TRBJ2-7; no clear D. From germline, CDR1 is SGHNT and CDR2 YYREEE (reference sequence). The CDR3 extends over 15 amino acids. Trimming pared 2 bases from V and 0 bases from J, leaving 12 bases between. The CDR3 loop is CASSFVTLSSYEQYF. The CDR3, as DNA: TGTGCCAGCAGCTTCGTGACTCTGAGCTCCTACGAGCAGTACTTC.

This clone has a single count. CDR3 sequence (DNA): TGTGCCAGCTCACCACCCGGAGCCAGGGGCTACACTGAAGCTTTCTTT. Protein sequence: CASSPPGARGYTEAFF. The J gene is TRBJ1-1, the V gene TRBV18; tentative D call: TRBD1 (6 bases). Trimming took off 0 bases at V and 3 bases at J, with 14 bases between the two ends. Per germline, CDR1 KGHSH and CDR2 LQKENI. The CDR3 runs to 16 residues.

The rearrangement links TRBV27 to TRBJ2-7, with a tentative D call TRBD1 (5 bases). The CDR3 consists of 13 residues. From germline, CDR1 is MNHEY and CDR2 SMNVEV (reference sequence). V dropped 7 bases and J dropped 2 bases, with 12 bases sitting between them. The CDR3 spells CASKNRGPYEQYF. In nucleotides, the CDR3 is TGTGCCAGCAAAAATAGGGGTCCCTACGAGCAGTACTTC.

The chain couples TRBV10-3 to TRBJ1-1; D ambiguous. The CDR3 sequence is 14 residues long. Germline lookup yields CDR1 ENHRY and CDR2 SYGVKD. V was trimmed by 7 bases and J by 3 bases, leaving 15 bases between them. The CDR3: CAITGFAGDTEAFF. In DNA form, the CDR3 reads TGTGCCATCACGGGGTTTGCGGGAGACACTGAAGCTTTCTTT.

The chain links TRBV7-9 to TRBJ2-3, with D unclear. This CDR3 comprises 14 residues. Trimming removed 0 bases from V and 8 bases from J, with 12 bases in between. The germline gives CDR1 SEHNR, CDR2 FQNEAQ (reference sequence). The CDR3 reads CASSLATPEVTQYF. As DNA, the CDR3 is TGTGCCAGCAGCTTAGCCACCCCAGAGGTTACGCAGTATTTT.

The chain is built from TRBV6-5 and TRBJ1-1; D unclear. Germline-derived CDR1 and CDR2 are MNHEY and SVGAGI. With 2 bases removed from V and 1 base from J, the gap between germline ends came to 8 bases. This CDR3 is 14 amino acids long. DNA for the CDR3: TGTGCCAGCAGTTACCGCCGAGAGAACACTGAAGCTTTCTTT. Its protein is CASSYRRENTEAFF.

V gene TRBV6-1 combines with J gene TRBJ2-5; D might be TRBD1 (5 bases). CDR3 length: 14 amino acids. Looked up from germline, CDR1 is MNHNS and CDR2 is SASEGT. Trimming removed 3 bases from V and 3 bases from J, with 11 bases in between. The CDR3 DNA sequence: TGTGCCAGCAGTGATACCGACAGAAAAGAGACCCAGTACTTC. This sequence encodes CASSDTDRKETQYF.

V is TRBV19 and J is TRBJ2-7; no firm D call. The germline gives CDR1 LNHDA, CDR2 SQIVND (reference sequence). Trimming took 4 bases from V and 0 from J, leaving 7 bases between them. The CDR3 loop spans 13 amino acids. CDR3 protein: CASSKYSSYEQYF. CDR3 DNA sequence: TGTGCCAGTAGTAAGTACAGCTCCTACGAGCAGTACTTC.

J is TRBJ2-7 and V is TRBV27; 8 bases line up with TRBD2. Trimming removed 5 bases from V and 4 bases from J; junction bases left unmatched: 13. Germline V gene lookup returns CDR1 MNHEY and CDR2 SMNVEV (reference sequence). This CDR3 is 16 amino acids long. This chain's CDR3 is CASSPGAGEVVYEQYF. The CDR3 DNA reads TGTGCCAGCAGTCCTGGAGCGGGAGAAGTAGTATACGAGCAGTACTTC.

In regard to this clone: Other DNA variants within this sample encode the same CDR3. The genes are TRBV28 and TRBJ1-3; D is ambiguous. Germline CDR1 and CDR2: MDHEN and SYDVKM. The ends were cut back, 6 bases at V and 2 bases at J, with 11 bases in the middle. The CDR3 has 14 residues. CDR3 in amino acids: CASSLSGAGNTIYF. In nucleotides, the CDR3 is TGTGCCAGCAGCCTTTCCGGGGCTGGAAACACCATATATTTT. Full variable domain (outside the CDR3, taken from reference TRBV28 and TRBJ1-3): DVKVTQSSRYLVKRTGEKVFLECVQDMDHENMFWYRQDPGLGLRLIYFSYDVKMKEKGDIPEGYSVSREKKERFSLILESASTNQTSMYLCASSLSGAGNTIYFGEGSWLTVV.

This chain uses TRBV29-1 with TRBJ2-1; TRBD2 matches at 9 bases. The CDR3 runs 13 residues. The V segment lost 4 bases and the J segment 8 bases; nucleotides outside the gene matches: 6. Germline V gene lookup returns CDR1 SQVTM and CDR2 ANQGSEA. CDR3 amino acids: CSVVSGSFYEQFF. The CDR3 DNA reads as TGCAGCGTTGTTAGCGGGAGTTTTTATGAGCAGTTCTTC.

V usage is TRBV9 and J usage is TRBJ1-1; 7 nucleotides agree with TRBD1. V shed 3 bases, J shed 8 bases, and the junction held 7 bases outside the gene matches. The CDR3 contains 13 residues. CDR1 is SGDLS, CDR2 YYNGEE, per germline. The DNA for the CDR3 is TGTGCCAGCAGCGCCGGGACAGAGGAAGAAGCTTTCTTT. It encodes CASSAGTEEEAFF.

The V and J genes are TRBV27 and TRBJ2-1; D remains unclear. Between the trimmed V and J ends, which lost 1 base and 3 bases, there was a span of 13 bases. CDR1 is MNHEY and CDR2 is SMNVEV in the germline V gene (reference sequence). The CDR3 length is 16 residues. CDR3 in amino acids: CASSLYGAADYNEQFF. CDR3 nucleotide sequence: TGTGCCAGCAGTTTATATGGCGCTGCGGACTACAATGAGCAGTTCTTC.

This chain uses TRBV29-1 with TRBJ1-2, with D unresolved. This CDR3 region has 13 residues. Germline values: CDR1 SQVTM, CDR2 ANQGSEA. V lost 1 base and J lost 4, with 10 bases in between. The CDR3 is CSVEVPTVYGYTF. CDR3 nucleotides: TGCAGCGTTGAAGTGCCGACCGTCTATGGCTACACCTTC. The full variable domain, in which reference TRBV29-1 and TRBJ1-2 provide the parts outside the CDR3, is SAVISQKPSRDICQRGTSLTIQCQVDSQVTMMFWYRQQPGQSLTLIATANQGSEATYESGFVIDKFPISRPNLTFSTLTVSNMSPEDSSIYLCSVEVPTVYGYTFGSGTRLTVV.

As to this clone: The same CDR3 arises from other DNA sequences in this sample as well. The V gene is TRBV6-1, the J gene TRBJ2-6; no definite D call. V dropped 6 bases and J dropped 1 base, with 4 bases sitting between them. This CDR3 contains 13 residues. From germline, CDR1 is MNHNS and CDR2 SASEGT. The CDR3 coding sequence is TGTGCCAGCAGGGGGTCTGGGGCCAACGTCCTGACTTTC. This sequence encodes CASRGSGANVLTF.

V and J are TRBV5-4 and TRBJ2-5; D call uncertain. This CDR3 has 13 residues. With 4 bases removed from V and 2 bases from J, the gap between germline ends came to 9 bases. Looked up from germline, CDR1 is SGHNT and CDR2 is YYREEE (reference sequence). The CDR3 protein is CASSITDQETQYF. The CDR3 coding sequence is TGTGCCAGCAGCATAACTGATCAAGAGACCCAGTACTTC.